These 5 T cell receptor beta chains originate from one sample sequenced in a study of yellow fever vaccine responses in identical twins. TCRdb fed the RT-PCR reads into MiXCR, producing one record per CDR3 protein. In the table there are some 35,000 distinct CDR3 sequences, more than 50% of which are singletons. The specimen was T cells from blood (PBMCs), unsorted or a sorted subset (not recorded which), collected before or after yellow fever vaccination (not recorded which). All receptors come from a woman under 30 who received the yellow fever vaccine.

V gene TRBV2 combines with J gene TRBJ2-1; D remains ambiguous. V lost 1 base to trimming and J lost 7 bases, with 20 bases between them. CDR1 is SNHLY, CDR2 FYNNEI, per germline. This CDR3 contains 17 residues. The CDR3 loop is CASSEGGSVRSLNEQFF. CDR3 bases: TGTGCCAGCAGTGAAGGAGGAAGTGTCCGGTCCCTAAATGAGCAGTTCTTC.

As DNA, the CDR3 is TGCAGCGTAGAAAGACAGGGGCAAGAGACCCAGTACTTC. This encodes CSVERQGQETQYF. This chain links TRBV29-1 with TRBJ2-5; 8 bases are shared with TRBD1. Per germline, CDR1 SQVTM and CDR2 ANQGSEA. The V and J ends lost 6 bases and 2 bases, in that order; junction bases with no gene match: 5. This CDR3 is 13 amino acids long. The whole variable domain, filled in from reference TRBV29-1 and TRBJ2-5, reads SAVISQKPSRDICQRGTSLTIQCQVDSQVTMMFWYRQQPGQSLTLIATANQGSEATYESGFVIDKFPISRPNLTFSTLTVSNMSPEDSSIYLCSVERQGQETQYFGPGTRLLVL.

CDR3 sequence (DNA): TGTGCCATCAGTGAGCGGCAGACACACAGCTCTGGAAACACCATATATTTT. Protein: CAISERQTHSSGNTIYF. This chain uses TRBV10-3 with TRBJ1-3, with unresolved D. V shed 2 bases and J shed 0 bases, with 14 bases lying between them. The CDR3 extends over 17 amino acids. Germline CDR1 reads ENHRY; CDR2 reads SYGVKD.

The rearrangement links TRBV5-1 to TRBJ2-7, with D perhaps matching TRBD1 (6 bases). V lost 0 bases to trimming and J lost 3 bases, with 22 bases between them. Germline V gene lookup returns CDR1 SGHRS and CDR2 YFSETQ. This CDR3 is built from 18 residues. This CDR3 reads CASSLVPSSGAQYYEQYF. The CDR3 DNA reads as TGCGCCAGCAGCTTGGTCCCCTCTTCAGGGGCTCAATACTACGAGCAGTACTTC.

The V and J genes are TRBV3-1 and TRBJ2-5, with a possible D match to TRBD2 (5 bases). The CDR3 is made up of 14 amino acids. The V end was cut by 4 bases, the J end by 5 bases, with 14 bases between. In germline, CDR1 is LGHDT, CDR2 YNNKEL (reference sequence). Written as DNA, the CDR3 is TGTGCCAGCAGCCCCACGGACTGGAGGGAGACCCAGTACTTC. This encodes CASSPTDWRETQYF.